The 25 T cell receptor beta chains reported below all come from one sample, sequenced in a study of T cell responses to AZD1222 COVID-19 vaccine. TCRdb keeps only in-frame clones here, not all; method: immunoSEQ multiplex PCR. This table has 95,000 to 150,000 clones, approximately 90% appearing once. Here the sequenced sample was peripheral blood, taken on day 0 of AZD1222 vaccination. These TCRs come from an adult in good health.

The V call is TRBV6-2 or TRBV6-3, the J call TRBJ1-2, with D unclear. Germline values: CDR1 MNHEY, CDR2 SVGEGT. V shed 5 bases and J shed 0 bases, with 7 bases lying between them. The CDR3 is 13 amino acids. In DNA, the CDR3 is TGTGCCAGCAGTCCCAGCCCTAACTATGGCTACACCTTC. The encoded protein is CASSPSPNYGYTF.

The chain joins TRBV6-5 to TRBJ2-5; D possibly corresponds to TRBD1 (5 bases). Germline V gene lookup returns CDR1 MNHEY and CDR2 SVGAGI. Trimming cost V 2 bases and J 5 bases, with 15 bases left between them. The CDR3 loop spans 15 amino acids. This CDR3 is CASSYDGRARETQYF. Here the CDR3 DNA reads TGTGCCAGCAGTTACGATGGCAGGGCACGCGAGACCCAGTACTTC.

This chain connects TRBV4-3 to TRBJ2-1; TRBD1 is a possible D gene (6 bases). Germline V gene lookup returns CDR1 LGHNA and CDR2 YSLEER. The CDR3 is 21 residues long. V lost 1 base and J 3 bases, leaving 28 bases between the germline ends. CDR3 coding DNA: TGCGCCAGCAGCCAAGTTGGGTACCGGAACATCGGGACACGGGACTACAATGAGCAGTTCTTC. Encoded protein: CASSQVGYRNIGTRDYNEQFF.

This clone was detected only a few times. V usage is TRBV7-9 and J usage is TRBJ1-2; D gene unclear. V was pared by 5 bases and J by 8 bases, with 18 bases between. There are 14 residues in the CDR3. Germline V gene lookup returns CDR1 SEHNR and CDR2 FQNEAQ (reference sequence). CDR3 DNA sequence: TGTGCCAGCAGCCCGCCCGGGAAACCCGCGGGCTACACCTTC. This codes for CASSPPGKPAGYTF.

The rearrangement joins TRBV7-9 to TRBJ1-4; possible D gene TRBD1, 5 bases. V lost 6 bases and J 6 bases, leaving 14 bases between the germline ends. The CDR3 sequence is 14 residues long. Germline CDR1 reads SEHNR; CDR2 reads FQNEAQ (reference sequence). For the CDR3, the DNA is TGTGCCAGCAGTCTCAGGGAACTTGATGAAAAACTGTTTTTT. Amino acids: CASSLRELDEKLFF.

The V call is TRBV2, the J call TRBJ2-1; no clear D. Looked up from germline, CDR1 is SNHLY and CDR2 is FYNNEI. Trimming removed 7 bases at V and 7 bases at J, with 17 bases between. This CDR3 is 14 amino acids long. This CDR3 is CASKVTSLRNEQFF. CDR3 in DNA: TGTGCCAGCAAGGTGACATCCTTGCGTAATGAGCAGTTCTTC.

V and J are TRBV29-1 and TRBJ1-1; D is uncertain. The CDR3 loop spans 13 amino acids. Looked up from germline, CDR1 is SQVTM and CDR2 is ANQGSEA. The ends were cut back, 4 bases at V and 5 bases at J, with 14 bases in the middle. CDR3: CSVAQVPVTEAFF. The CDR3 region has the DNA TGCAGCGTTGCCCAGGTCCCAGTGACTGAAGCTTTCTTT. The entire variable domain, with the rest obtained from reference TRBV29-1 and TRBJ1-1, is as follows: SAVISQKPSRDICQRGTSLTIQCQVDSQVTMMFWYRQQPGQSLTLIATANQGSEATYESGFVIDKFPISRPNLTFSTLTVSNMSPEDSSIYLCSVAQVPVTEAFFGQGTRLTVV.

The CDR3 here is CARDARDRGRVYGYTF. CDR3 sequence (DNA): TGTGCCAGAGACGCCCGGGACAGGGGGCGGGTCTATGGCTACACCTTC. The chain joins TRBV25-1 to TRBJ1-2; 12 positions agree with TRBD1. The germline V gene encodes CDR1 MGHDK and CDR2 SYGVNS. This CDR3 is built from 16 residues. V lost 9 bases, J lost 4 bases, and 12 bases stayed unmatched.

In its sample, this clone was seen once. The V and J genes are TRBV11-2 and TRBJ1-1; D is unresolved. V was pared by 3 bases and J by 4 bases, with 9 bases between. This CDR3 has 13 residues. Germline-derived CDR1 and CDR2 are SGHAT and FQNNGV. CDR3 DNA sequence: TGTGCCAGCAGCTTGGGAGTGAGCACTGAAGCTTTCTTT. This translates into CASSLGVSTEAFF. Supplemented by reference TRBV11-2 and TRBJ1-1, the full variable domain reads EAGVAQSPRYKIIEKRQSVAFWCNPISGHATLYWYQQILGQGPKLLIQFQNNGVVDDSQLPKDRFSAERLKGVDSTLKIQPAKLEDSAVYLCASSLGVSTEAFFGQGTRLTVV.

This chain uses TRBV11-3 with TRBJ2-6; D gene ambiguous. V lost 8 bases and J lost 4, with 15 bases in between. This CDR3 has 15 amino acids. Looked up from germline, CDR1 is SGHNT and CDR2 is YENEEA. The CDR3 nucleotides read TGTGCCAGCCATAGGAGTGGACCCGGGGCCAACGTCCTGACTTTC. Residues: CASHRSGPGANVLTF.

This sequence joins TRBV19 and TRBJ2-3; D remains unclear. V was pared by 6 bases and J by 11 bases, with 12 bases between. The germline V gene has CDR1 LNHDA and CDR2 SQIVND (reference sequence). The CDR3 runs to 11 residues. This chain's CDR3 is CASSHAQMQYF. CDR3 DNA: TGTGCCAGTAGCCATGCGCAGATGCAGTATTTT.

A single count supports this clone. The chain is built from TRBV5-1 and TRBJ2-2; D is uncertain. V was pared by 0 bases and J by 4 bases, with 7 bases between. CDR1 SGHRS and CDR2 YFSETQ come from the germline V gene. This CDR3 spans 14 amino acids. The CDR3 bases are TGCGCCAGCAGCTTGGCTGTTAGCACCGGGGAGCTGTTTTTT. This encodes CASSLAVSTGELFF.

The J gene is TRBJ2-2, the V gene TRBV18, with 10 bases lining up with TRBD2. The CDR3 runs to 20 residues. The trim removed 1 base at V and 0 bases at J, leaving 11 bases unmatched. The V gene's germline CDR1 is KGHSH and CDR2 LQKENI. The CDR3 region is CASSPRRLAGEPANTGELFF. The CDR3 DNA follows: TGTGCCAGCTCACCACGTAGGCTAGCGGGAGAGCCGGCGAACACCGGGGAGCTGTTTTTT.

This chain links TRBV18 with TRBJ1-4, with 9 bases that match TRBD1. After removal of 3 bases from V and 12 bases from J, the junction contained 2 bases not matched to a gene. Per the germline V gene, CDR1 is KGHSH and CDR2 is LQKENI. The length of the CDR3 is 12 residues. The CDR3 sequence is CASSPRQGELFF. DNA of the CDR3: TGTGCCAGCTCACCCCGACAGGGGGAACTGTTTTTT. The full variable domain, with the rest looked up from reference TRBV18 and TRBJ1-4, is NAGVMQNPRHLVRRRGQEARLRCSPMKGHSHVYWYRQLPEEGLKFMVYLQKENIIDESGMPKERFSAEFPKEGPSILRIQQVVRGDSAAYFCASSPRQGELFFGSGTQLSVL.

The J gene is TRBJ2-1, the V gene TRBV10-1, with 8 bases that match TRBD2. This CDR3 has 16 residues. Germline trimming cut 6 bases from V and 3 bases from J; bases unmatched to any gene: 10. CDR1 and CDR2 (germline): WNHNN, SYGVQD (reference sequence). The CDR3 DNA reads as TGCGCCAGCAGCGACTATAGCGGGGCCGGCTACAATGAGCAGTTCTTC. It yields the protein CASSDYSGAGYNEQFF.

This sequence joins TRBV6-5 and TRBJ1-6; D is ambiguous. The CDR3 is 13 amino acids. The V end lost 3 bases, the J end lost 5 bases, and 5 bases lay between the germline ends. Germline V CDR1 and CDR2: MNHEY, SVGAGI. The CDR3 spells CASSYRDNSPLHF. CDR3 coding DNA: TGTGCCAGCAGTTATCGGGATAATTCACCCCTCCACTTT.

The gene calls are TRBV5-1 and TRBJ2-3; 7 bases line up with TRBD1. There are 16 residues in the CDR3. J lost 1 base, V lost 4 bases, and 9 bases had no gene match. The V gene's germline CDR1 is SGHRS and CDR2 YFSETQ. Here the CDR3 reads CASSLKTGVGTDTQYF. In DNA, the CDR3 is TGCGCCAGCAGCCTCAAAACAGGGGTCGGCACAGATACGCAGTATTTT.

V and J are TRBV11-2 and TRBJ2-1; 7 bases line up with TRBD1. Germline V gene sequence: CDR1 SGHAT, CDR2 FQNNGV. The CDR3 extends over 16 amino acids. J was trimmed by 4 bases and V by 1 base; bases with no gene match: 7. CDR3 in amino acids: CASSLGLGTDYNEQFF. CDR3 coding DNA: TGTGCCAGCAGCTTAGGTCTAGGGACAGATTACAATGAGCAGTTCTTC.

The CDR3 protein is CASHHRGRPYEQYV. The CDR3 nucleotides read TGTGCCAGCCACCATAGAGGCCGCCCCTACGAGCAGTACGTC. The chain is built from TRBV19 and TRBJ2-7; D is ambiguous. Germline-derived CDR1 and CDR2 are LNHDA and SQIVND (reference sequence). V was pared by 9 bases and J by 2 bases, with 17 bases between. The CDR3 is made up of 14 amino acids.

For this clone: A read error may account for a junction end that differs from germline. The rearrangement links TRBV18 to TRBJ1-1; D ambiguous. Germline loops: CDR1 KGHSH, CDR2 LQKENI. This CDR3 region has 13 residues. For the CDR3, the DNA is TGTGCCAGCTCACCATCCTCCAGTCCTGAAGGAATCTTT. This sequence encodes CASSPSSSPEGIF.

This clone is a singleton in its sample. The rearrangement joins TRBV3-1 (or the pseudogene TRBV3-2) to TRBJ2-4; D remains ambiguous. Germline CDR1 LGHDT, CDR2 YNNKEL (reference sequence). The V end lost 3 bases, the J end lost 3 bases, and 15 bases lay between the germline ends. The CDR3 extends over 16 amino acids. As DNA, the CDR3 is TGTGCCAGCAGCCACCCCACCTCCGGGTACAAAAACATTCAGTACTTC. Translated, it gives CASSHPTSGYKNIQYF.

This clone was detected once. The chain uses TRBV6-6 and TRBJ2-1; D perhaps matches TRBD2 (6 bases). Germline V CDR1 and CDR2: MNHNY, SVGAGI (reference sequence). The CDR3 has 15 amino acids. Trimming took off 4 bases at V and 0 bases at J, with 10 bases between the two ends. The CDR3 here is CASSLGGLSYNEQFF. The CDR3 DNA reads as TGTGCCAGCAGTTTGGGGGGTCTCTCCTACAATGAGCAGTTCTTC.

This clone was counted a single time. The chain recombines TRBV12-3 or TRBV12-4 with TRBJ1-2; no clear D. Between the trimmed V and J ends, which lost 1 base and 4 bases, there was a span of 4 bases. The CDR3 runs 12 residues. In nucleotides, the CDR3 is TGTGCCAGCAGTTTAGACAGCTATGGCTACACCTTC. Translated, it gives CASSLDSYGYTF.

The J gene is TRBJ1-6, the V gene TRBV6-2 or TRBV6-3; D not certain. The V end lost 2 bases, the J end lost 7 bases, and 18 bases lay between the germline ends. From germline, CDR1 is MNHEY and CDR2 SVGEGT. The CDR3 is made up of 17 amino acids. The CDR3 spells CASSYSQQNFQNSPLHF. CDR3 nucleotides: TGTGCCAGCAGTTACAGTCAACAGAACTTTCAGAATTCACCCCTCCACTTT.

The rearrangement uses TRBV19 and TRBJ2-7; tentatively, D is TRBD2 (5 bases). Germline V gene data show CDR1 as LNHDA and CDR2 as SQIVND (reference sequence). The CDR3 runs 15 residues. Trimming removed 1 base at V and 1 base at J, with 11 bases between. Written as DNA, the CDR3 is TGTGCCAGTAGTATAGGAGGGTCCGCTTCCTACGAGCAGTACTTC. This translates into CASSIGGSASYEQYF. The full variable domain, in which reference TRBV19 and TRBJ2-7 provide the parts outside the CDR3, is DGGITQSPKYLFRKEGQNVTLSCEQNLNHDAMYWYRQDPGQGLRLIYYSQIVNDFQKGDIAEGYSVSREKKESFPLTVTSAQKNPTAFYLCASSIGGSASYEQYFGPGTRLTVT.